Below, 5 T cell receptor beta chains from the same sample are listed, as sequenced in a study of blood T cell repertoires in COVID-19. The table came from immunoSEQ multiplex PCR; TCRdb's copy has only in-frame clones and leaves some out. The sample carries about 90,000 clones, about 86% recorded once. The sample was peripheral blood. These TCRs come from a man older than 75 with acute or convalescent COVID-19.

The chain recombines TRBV7-2 with TRBJ2-1, with TRBD2 identical over 10 bases. Germline assignment: CDR1 SGHTA and CDR2 FQGNSA. This CDR3 is built from 18 residues. With 1 base clipped from V and 2 bases from J, the junction kept 8 bases outside the gene matches. DNA for the CDR3: TGTGCCAGCAGCTTAGGCGGTAGCGGGAGGTCAACCTACAATGAGCAGTTCTTC. The encoded protein is CASSLGGSGRSTYNEQFF.

This chain connects TRBV21-1 to TRBJ1-2; TRBD1, the table's D call, lacks a check against the DNA. TRBV21-1 is a listed pseudogene. The CDR3 runs to 17 residues. The CDR3 is CASSKALRQGTNYGYTF. In nucleotides, the CDR3 is TGTGCCAGCAGCAAAGCCCTCCGGCAGGGGACTAACTATGGCTACACCTTC.

V usage is TRBV10-3 and J usage is TRBJ2-1, with 7 bases fitting TRBD2. This CDR3 region has 13 residues. The germline gives CDR1 ENHRY, CDR2 SYGVKD. After removal of 11 bases from V and 3 bases from J, the junction contained 7 bases not matched to a gene. Here the CDR3 reads CAVDGGSYNEQFF. The CDR3 DNA is TGTGCCGTTGATGGCGGGAGCTACAATGAGCAGTTCTTC.

The CDR3 sequence: CASKRGPAYNEQFF. The CDR3 DNA is TGTGCCAGCAAGCGGGGTCCCGCTTACAATGAGCAGTTCTTC. The J gene is TRBJ2-1, the V gene TRBV6-4, with TRBD2 matching over 7 bases. The length of the CDR3 is 14 residues. Germline V gene sequence: CDR1 MRHNA, CDR2 SNTAGT. V was pared by 7 bases and J by 4 bases, with 7 bases of the junction left unmatched.

About this clone itself: The junction and the germline gene differ at one end; a read error may be behind it. The rearrangement joins TRBV7-7 to TRBJ2-3; D might be TRBD2 (5 bases). The CDR3 runs 15 residues. CDR1 is SSHAT and CDR2 is FNYEAQ in the germline V gene (reference sequence). For the CDR3, the DNA is TGTGCTAGCAGCCCCGAGGGCCTTAGCACAGATACGCAGTATTTT. Translation gives CASSPEGLSTDTQYF.